One sample yielded the 10 T cell receptor beta chains listed below, sequenced in a study of radiotherapy plus CTLA-4 blockade in lung cancer. Clones were read by immunoSEQ multiplex PCR, and TCRdb kept only the in-frame ones, dropping some. The sample lists some 110,000 clones, more than 65% seen once, with roughly 5.3% in the top ten. Sequenced material: peripheral blood, taken from a patient treated with radiotherapy plus ipilimumab. The receptor source for this set is a human donor with non-small cell lung cancer who had a partial response to radiotherapy plus ipilimumab.

V usage is TRBV10-3 and J usage is TRBJ1-5; tentatively, D is TRBD1 (5 bases). With 3 bases removed from V and 1 base from J, the gap between germline ends came to 7 bases. This CDR3 region has 14 residues. Germline lookup yields CDR1 ENHRY and CDR2 SYGVKD. This chain's CDR3 is CAISEAGSNQPQHF. The DNA for the CDR3 is TGTGCCATCAGTGAAGCAGGGAGCAATCAGCCCCAGCATTTT.

The chain combines TRBV7-2 with TRBJ2-4; D unclear. The germline V gene encodes CDR1 SGHTA and CDR2 FQGNSA. The germline V and J ends were trimmed by 5 bases and 3 bases, with 14 bases remaining between them. The CDR3 is made up of 15 amino acids. The CDR3 spells CASSLEWSGKNIQYF. CDR3 nucleotides: TGTGCCAGCAGCCTAGAGTGGAGTGGCAAAAACATTCAGTACTTC.

The rearrangement joins TRBV5-1 to TRBJ1-5; TRBD1 is a possible D gene (5 bases). V was shortened by 0 bases and J by 4 bases, with 11 bases between the two germline ends. This CDR3 has 15 amino acids. CDR1 and CDR2 (germline): SGHRS, YFSETQ. The CDR3 sequence: CASSLAGGSNQPQHF. For the CDR3, the DNA is TGCGCCAGCAGCTTGGCCGGGGGGTCTAATCAGCCCCAGCATTTT.

The J gene is TRBJ2-1, the V gene TRBV10-2; TRBD2 might be the D (5 bases). This CDR3 is built from 15 residues. The germline V gene encodes CDR1 WSHSY and CDR2 SAAADI. The germline V and J ends were trimmed by 2 bases and 2 bases, with 10 bases remaining between them. The CDR3 is CASSEGSAPYNEQFF. The CDR3 DNA reads as TGCGCCAGCAGTGAGGGTAGCGCTCCCTACAATGAGCAGTTCTTC.

This rearrangement joins TRBV6-1 to TRBJ1-5; 9 nucleotides align to TRBD1. The CDR3 spans 16 residues. Germline V lookup: CDR1 MNHNS, CDR2 SASEGT. The junction had 8 bases not matched to a gene; V was cut back by 4 bases and J by 4 bases. CDR3 in amino acids: CASSANPGTGNQPQHF. Written as DNA, the CDR3 is TGTGCCAGCAGTGCAAATCCAGGGACAGGGAATCAGCCCCAGCATTTT.

The genes are TRBV6-5 and TRBJ2-3, with 7 bases matching TRBD2. Germline values: CDR1 MNHEY, CDR2 SVGAGI. This CDR3 region has 15 residues. The V and J ends lost 6 bases and 1 base, in that order; junction bases with no gene match: 7. DNA of the CDR3: TGTGCCAGCAGAAAGTGGGCGGGAGGCACAGATACGCAGTATTTT. Residues: CASRKWAGGTDTQYF.

Only a few counts were recorded for this clone. The rearrangement links TRBV4-3 to TRBJ2-1; no firm D call. This CDR3 contains 16 residues. V was cut by 4 bases and J by 0 bases, with 13 bases left in between. Germline-derived CDR1 and CDR2 are LGHNA and YSLEER. The CDR3 DNA follows: TGCGCCAGCAGCCCTCAAGCTGTGAGCTCCTACAATGAGCAGTTCTTC. As protein: CASSPQAVSSYNEQFF.

This clone was found many times. The V call is TRBV6-5, the J call TRBJ2-7; TRBD2 matches 8 bases. The V and J ends lost 5 bases and 6 bases, in that order; junction bases with no gene match: 9. Germline V gives CDR1 MNHEY, CDR2 SVGAGI. The CDR3 sequence is 14 residues long. The CDR3 sequence: CASSLLGLAPEQYV. The CDR3 region has the DNA TGTGCCAGCAGTCTCCTAGGACTAGCACCCGAGCAGTACGTC.

The count of this clone is one. The rearrangement links TRBV28 to TRBJ1-4; no clear D gene. Germline values: CDR1 MDHEN, CDR2 SYDVKM. V was clipped by 6 bases and J by 8 bases, with 16 bases between them. This CDR3 comprises 14 residues. The CDR3 sequence is CASSHGSKREKLFF. The DNA of the CDR3 is TGTGCCAGCAGCCACGGATCTAAGAGGGAAAAACTGTTTTTT.

This chain uses TRBV15 with TRBJ1-2, with a tentative D call TRBD1 (5 bases). This CDR3 has 16 amino acids. Germline V CDR1 and CDR2: LNHNV, YYDKDF (reference sequence). The V gene lost 1 base and the J gene lost 1 base, with 13 bases spanning the gap. The CDR3 protein is CATSRVWADSNYGYTF. CDR3 bases: TGTGCCACCAGCAGAGTGTGGGCCGACAGTAACTATGGCTACACCTTC.